This TCR beta chain was identified during a study of post-analysis software for immune sequencing data (dated by TCRdb to 2015 to 2017). Some background on the complete study: Relapsing-remitting, secondary progressive and progressive-relapsing multiple sclerosis were recorded as disease courses, and subtype annotation was lacking for some patients. A subset of samples was prepared in parallel using single-end sample barcoding, then pooled and co-amplified after Illumina adapter ligation. The patient repertoires were set against 10 or so previously published healthy control repertoires from donors whose ages ranged from roughly 6 to 27 years.

Unmatched junction bases come to 11, with V trimmed by 8 bases and J by 4 bases. Including cysteine and phenylalanine, the CDR3 has 15 amino acids. CDR3 DNA only is kept here, 45 bases in frame from base 1. CDR1 and CDR2, per the germline V gene (reference sequence), are MNHNY and SVGAGI. For this clonotype: Its antigen is currently not known. No much larger clone is present one base from it, and per-base qualities are unavailable.

Libraries were built with PCR. Sequenced using an Illumina HiSeq 2500. To reduce PCR and sequencing biases, unique molecular identifiers were incorporated into the TCR beta cDNA libraries. Approximately 500,000 cDNA molecules were obtained for every 1 to 10 million input T cells, so each molecule roughly corresponded to one T cell. The patient libraries were prepared and sequenced with the same protocol used for the earlier healthy control dataset. Samples belonging to the same batch were prepared together, multiplexed and sequenced on a shared HiSeq lane. The authors processed their data as follows. Raw barcoded reads were processed with MIGEC, and single-read molecular identifier groups were discarded before consensus assembly and CDR3 extraction. Clonotype tables were post-analysed with VDJtools, and diversity was normalized by down-sampling all datasets to the smallest sample size. To correct batch-related cross-sample contamination, repertoire overlap clustering matched CDR3 amino acid sequences but not nucleotide sequences. TCRdb reanalyzed the raw reads on its own, using fastp at Q25 for trimming and MiXCR for clone calling, and kept in-frame beta chains. Here each entry gathers all rows of one CDR3 protein and keeps the most common genes and DNA. The V and J calls follow TCRdb's processing rather than the paper's. The sample data list about 150,000 distinct CDR3 sequences, and roughly 31% of these were observed just once. The ten largest clonotypes hold less than 1.6% of the sample.

To demonstrate the VDJtools post-analysis software, the study profiled TCR beta repertoires from the peripheral blood of around 13 young patients with multiple sclerosis. The patients with multiple sclerosis were children and adolescents between roughly 6 and 15 years of age. The paper's findings and limits, for the study overall: Strong co-clustering of samples prepared in the same batch was shown by direct clustering with F measure, prompting a batch-effect correction. Patients showed significantly higher frequencies than controls for a handful of TRBV segments, among them TRBV5-6, TRBV5-1 and TRBV20-1. The control group was slightly older than the multiple sclerosis patient group. Significantly lower normalized Chao1 diversity was found in multiple sclerosis patients than in controls, suggesting substantial peripheral T-cell clonal expansion.

Sequencing was performed on blood. This clonotype was obtained from a girl aged 10-17 years with multiple sclerosis. This sequence uses TRBV6-6 and TRBJ1-5; 7 bases in the junction line up with TRBD1. The bases are TGTGCCAGCCAAACGAGGACAGGAGAAAATCAGCCCCAGCATTTT. It specifies CASQTRTGENQPQHF.